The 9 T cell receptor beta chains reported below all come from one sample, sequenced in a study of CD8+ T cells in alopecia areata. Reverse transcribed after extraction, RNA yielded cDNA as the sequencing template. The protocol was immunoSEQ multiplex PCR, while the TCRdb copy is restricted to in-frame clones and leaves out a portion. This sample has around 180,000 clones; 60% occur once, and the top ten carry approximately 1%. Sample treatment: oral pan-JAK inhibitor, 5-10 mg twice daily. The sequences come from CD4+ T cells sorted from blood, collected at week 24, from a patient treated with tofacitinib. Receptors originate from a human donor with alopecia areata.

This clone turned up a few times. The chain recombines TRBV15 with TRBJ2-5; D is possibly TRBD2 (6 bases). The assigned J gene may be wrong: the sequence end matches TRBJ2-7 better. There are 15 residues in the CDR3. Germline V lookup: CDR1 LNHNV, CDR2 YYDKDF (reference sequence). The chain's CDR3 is CATSPRAGSSYEQYF. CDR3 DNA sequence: TGTGCCACCAGCCCCCGGGCCGGGAGCTCCTACGAGCAGTACTTC.

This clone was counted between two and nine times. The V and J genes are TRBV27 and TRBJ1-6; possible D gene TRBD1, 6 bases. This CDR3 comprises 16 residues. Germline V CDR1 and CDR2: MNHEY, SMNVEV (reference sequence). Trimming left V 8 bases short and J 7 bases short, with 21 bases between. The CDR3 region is CASGESAGGGNSPLHF. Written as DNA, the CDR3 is TGTGCCAGCGGGGAAAGTGCCGGGGGCGGAAATTCACCCCTCCACTTT.

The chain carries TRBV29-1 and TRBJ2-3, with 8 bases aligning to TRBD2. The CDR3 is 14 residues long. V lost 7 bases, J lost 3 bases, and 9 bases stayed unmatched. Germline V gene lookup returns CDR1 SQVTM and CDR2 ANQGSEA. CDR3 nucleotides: TGCAGCGGCTTAGGGACTAGTGGAACAGATACGCAGTATTTT. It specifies CSGLGTSGTDTQYF.

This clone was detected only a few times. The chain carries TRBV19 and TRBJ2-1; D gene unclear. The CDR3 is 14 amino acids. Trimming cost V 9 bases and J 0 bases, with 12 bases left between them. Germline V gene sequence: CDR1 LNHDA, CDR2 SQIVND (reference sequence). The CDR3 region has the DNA TGTGCCAGCGCCAGAAGCAGCTCCTACAATGAGCAGTTCTTC. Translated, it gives CASARSSSYNEQFF.

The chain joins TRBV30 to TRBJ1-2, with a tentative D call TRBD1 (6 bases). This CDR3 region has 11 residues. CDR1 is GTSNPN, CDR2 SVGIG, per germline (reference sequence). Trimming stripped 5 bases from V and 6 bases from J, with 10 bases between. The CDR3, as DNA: TGTGCCTGGGGACAGTCAAATGGCTACACCTTC. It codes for CAWGQSNGYTF.

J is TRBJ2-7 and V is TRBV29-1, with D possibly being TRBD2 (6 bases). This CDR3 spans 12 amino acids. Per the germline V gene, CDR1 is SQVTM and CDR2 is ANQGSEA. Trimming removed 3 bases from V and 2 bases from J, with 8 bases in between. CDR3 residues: CSVERGAYEQYF. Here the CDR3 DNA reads TGCAGCGTTGAGCGGGGCGCCTACGAGCAGTACTTC.

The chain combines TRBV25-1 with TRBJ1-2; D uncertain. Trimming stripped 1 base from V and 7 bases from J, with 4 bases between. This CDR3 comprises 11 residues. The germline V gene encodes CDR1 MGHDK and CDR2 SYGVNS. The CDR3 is CASSELSGYTF. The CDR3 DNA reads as TGTGCCAGCAGTGAATTAAGTGGCTACACCTTC.

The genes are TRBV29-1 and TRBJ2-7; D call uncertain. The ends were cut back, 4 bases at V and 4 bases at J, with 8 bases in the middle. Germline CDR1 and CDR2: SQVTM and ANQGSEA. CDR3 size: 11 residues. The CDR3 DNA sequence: TGCAGCGTTGTAATCGGGTACGAGCAGTACTTC. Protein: CSVVIGYEQYF.

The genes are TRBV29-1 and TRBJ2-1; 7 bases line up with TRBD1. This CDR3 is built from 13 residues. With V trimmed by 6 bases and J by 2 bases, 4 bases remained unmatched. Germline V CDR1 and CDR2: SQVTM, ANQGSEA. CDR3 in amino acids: CSVGQYTYNEQFF. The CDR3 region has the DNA TGCAGCGTGGGACAGTACACCTACAATGAGCAGTTCTTC.